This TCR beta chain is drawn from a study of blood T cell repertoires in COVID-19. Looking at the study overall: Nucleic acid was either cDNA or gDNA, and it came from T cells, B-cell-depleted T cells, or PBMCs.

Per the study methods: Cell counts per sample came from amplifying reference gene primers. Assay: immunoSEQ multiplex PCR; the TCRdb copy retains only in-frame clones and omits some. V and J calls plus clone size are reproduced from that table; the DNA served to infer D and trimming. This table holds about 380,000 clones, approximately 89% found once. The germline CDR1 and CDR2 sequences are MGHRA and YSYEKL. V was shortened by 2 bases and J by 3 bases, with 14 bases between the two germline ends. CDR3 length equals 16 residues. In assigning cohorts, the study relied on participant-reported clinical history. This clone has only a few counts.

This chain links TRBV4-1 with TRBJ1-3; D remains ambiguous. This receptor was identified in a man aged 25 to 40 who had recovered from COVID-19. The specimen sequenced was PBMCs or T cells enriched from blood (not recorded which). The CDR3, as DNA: TGCGCCAGCAGCCAACCCCTTATCGAACTTGGAAACACCATATATTTT. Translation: CASSQPLIELGNTIYF.